One sample yielded the 18 T cell receptor beta chains listed below, sequenced in a study of human T cells and chemical hapten exposure. Specified time point: patch test 2, 6 weeks after DPC sensitization. Documented treatment: therapeutic diphenylcyclopropenone sensitization with weekly scalp DPC. One entry per CDR3 protein, called by TCRdb with MiXCR from the RACE reads. The sample holds 42,000 or so distinct CDR3 sequences, around 9.3% seen once. This specimen consisted of whole blood, obtained in connection with sensitization to the hapten diphenylcyclopropenone (DPC). The receptors were gathered from a woman between 40 and 55 years old with alopecia areata. Some clones in this sample may be carry-over from other donors' samples.

Ten or more counts support this clonotype. The J gene is TRBJ2-5, the V gene TRBV2; D is perhaps TRBD2 (5 bases). There are 12 residues in the CDR3. Germline lookup yields CDR1 SNHLY and CDR2 FYNNEI. V lost 7 bases and J lost 2, with 8 bases in between. The CDR3 is CASTRGQETQYF. As DNA, the CDR3 is TGTGCCAGCACCCGGGGACAAGAGACCCAGTACTTC.

This clonotype was seen ten or more times. This chain connects TRBV2 to TRBJ2-4; D is undetermined. The CDR3 contains 13 residues. Germline V gene sequence: CDR1 SNHLY, CDR2 FYNNEI. Trimming pared 5 bases from V and 2 bases from J, leaving 7 bases between. The DNA for the CDR3 is TGTGCCAGCAGTTTCATTACCAAAAACATTCAGTACTTC. Protein: CASSFITKNIQYF.

This clonotype occurred many times. This chain joins TRBV7-9 and TRBJ2-1; TRBD1 matches 8 bases. V shed 1 base and J 10 bases; nucleotides not matched to a gene: 3. The CDR3 totals 13 residues. From germline, CDR1 is SEHNR and CDR2 FQNEAQ (reference sequence). The CDR3 DNA sequence: TGTGCCAGCAGCTTAGTCCAGGGGGCAGAGCAGTTCTTC. Protein sequence: CASSLVQGAEQFF.

This clonotype was observed at least ten times. CDR3 sequence (DNA): TGTGCCAGCAGTTACTCGTCAGACACCGGGGAGCTGTTTTTT. Its protein is CASSYSSDTGELFF. The chain carries TRBV6-2 or TRBV6-3 and TRBJ2-2; D is unresolved. Trimming removed 0 bases from V and 3 bases from J, with 5 bases in between. The CDR3 is 14 residues long. Germline CDR1 reads MNHEY; CDR2 reads SVGEGT.

This clonotype was counted ten times or more. This rearrangement joins TRBV4-1 to TRBJ2-5; D is undetermined. Per the germline V gene, CDR1 is MGHRA and CDR2 is YSYEKL. The CDR3 runs to 13 residues. V dropped 2 bases and J dropped 1 base, with 5 bases sitting between them. CDR3 residues: CASSQRIQETQYF. The CDR3 DNA follows: TGCGCCAGCAGCCAACGGATCCAAGAGACCCAGTACTTC.

This clonotype was seen ten or more times. V usage is TRBV29-1 and J usage is TRBJ1-2, with 7 bases aligning to TRBD1. Looked up from germline, CDR1 is SQVTM and CDR2 is ANQGSEA. The V and J ends lost 3 bases and 2 bases, in that order; junction bases with no gene match: 9. The CDR3 contains 15 residues. DNA for the CDR3: TGCAGCGTTGATCAGTTGGACAGGCAGAACTATGGCTACACCTTC. Its protein is CSVDQLDRQNYGYTF.

Concerning this clonotype itself: A clone one base away is much larger, so this may be a read error. In nucleotides, the CDR3 is TGTGCCAGCAGCTTAATGGCGGGGGGCGCAGATACGCAGTATTTT. Encoded protein: CASSLMAGGADTQYF. The chain has TRBV7-6 and TRBJ2-3; 8 nucleotides align to TRBD2. The germline gives CDR1 SGHVS, CDR2 FNYEAQ. There are 15 residues in the CDR3. V was pared by 2 bases and J by 4 bases, with 5 bases of the junction left unmatched.

This clonotype was counted ten times or more. The V and J genes are TRBV20-1 and TRBJ1-5; no definite D call. The germline V gene encodes CDR1 DFQATT and CDR2 SNEGSKA (reference sequence). This CDR3 has 13 residues. V gave up 3 bases and J gave up 6 bases, with 12 bases separating them. The CDR3 protein is CSASMGVGQPQHF. The CDR3 DNA is TGCAGTGCTAGTATGGGTGTCGGTCAGCCCCAGCATTTT.

This clonotype has ten or more counts. The chain links TRBV9 to TRBJ2-5, with 7 bases that match TRBD1. The CDR3 contains 14 residues. The ends lost 3 bases at V and 5 bases at J; junction bases unmatched: 7. Germline V gives CDR1 SGDLS, CDR2 YYNGEE. As DNA, the CDR3 is TGTGCCAGCAGCGAGACAGGGTATACGGAGACCCAGTACTTC. Residues: CASSETGYTETQYF.

There are many counts of this clonotype. This chain joins TRBV5-1 and TRBJ1-1; D gene ambiguous. Trimming left V 4 bases short and J 4 bases short, with 11 bases between. The CDR3 runs 13 residues. CDR1 is SGHRS and CDR2 is YFSETQ in the germline V gene. The CDR3 sequence is CASSRRVSTEAFF. The CDR3, as DNA: TGCGCCAGCAGCCGCCGGGTTAGCACTGAAGCTTTCTTT. Looking up the rest from reference TRBV5-1 and TRBJ1-1 gives the full variable domain: KAGVTQTPRYLIKTRGQQVTLSCSPISGHRSVSWYQQTPGQGLQFLFEYFSETQRNKGNFPGRFSGRQFSNSRSEMNVSTLELGDSALYLCASSRRVSTEAFFGQGTRLTVV.

The chain carries TRBV6-2 or TRBV6-3 and TRBJ2-2; no reliable D call. The V gene lost 6 bases and the J gene lost 2 bases, with 22 bases spanning the gap. CDR1 is MNHEY and CDR2 is SVGEGT in the germline V gene. The CDR3 covers 18 residues. CDR3 in amino acids: CASSPSSEPLLNTGELFF. The CDR3 region has the DNA TGTGCCAGCAGCCCCTCCTCCGAACCTCTTCTAAACACCGGGGAGCTGTTTTTT.

This chain links TRBV7-2 with TRBJ2-3, with D perhaps TRBD2 (7 bases). The CDR3 contains 14 residues. The germline gives CDR1 SGHTA, CDR2 FQGNSA. V shed 4 bases and J shed 6 bases, with 14 bases lying between them. CDR3 nucleotides: TGTGCCAGCAGCTCAGGGGAGGGTTGGGATACGCAGTATTTT. It encodes CASSSGEGWDTQYF. Together with reference TRBV7-2 and TRBJ2-3, the CDR3 gives the full variable domain: GAGVSQSPSNKVTEKGKDVELRCDPISGHTALYWYRQSLGQGLEFLIYFQGNSAPDKSGLPSDRFSAERTGGSVSTLTIQRTQQEDSAVYLCASSSGEGWDTQYFGPGTRLTVL.

The chain uses TRBV29-1 and TRBJ1-2; the D gene is possibly TRBD1 (5 bases). The V gene lost 4 bases and the J gene lost 6 bases, with 18 bases spanning the gap. Germline lookup yields CDR1 SQVTM and CDR2 ANQGSEA. This CDR3 has 14 amino acids. This CDR3 is CSVAGTQGRNGYTF. DNA for the CDR3: TGCAGCGTTGCAGGGACCCAAGGGAGGAATGGCTACACCTTC.

This clonotype was seen only a few times. J is TRBJ2-2 and V is TRBV20-1; the D is unclear. CDR1 is DFQATT, CDR2 SNEGSKA, per germline (reference sequence). V shed 2 bases and J shed 6 bases, with 10 bases lying between them. This CDR3 region has 13 residues. The CDR3 region has the DNA TGCAGTGCTAGACGCGGTAGCCCCGGGGAGCTGTTTTTT. It translates to CSARRGSPGELFF.

This clonotype has at least ten counts. V usage is TRBV2 and J usage is TRBJ1-2, with a weak D call TRBD1 (5 bases). The CDR3 has 18 amino acids. Trimming took 6 bases from V and 6 from J, leaving 29 bases between them. CDR1 is SNHLY and CDR2 is FYNNEI in the germline V gene. This CDR3 reads CASSLYWGNTGAEDGYTF. The CDR3 DNA reads TGTGCCAGCAGCCTCTACTGGGGAAATACCGGGGCGGAGGATGGCTACACCTTC.

This clonotype occurred many times. The rearrangement uses TRBV5-1 and TRBJ2-5; tentative D call: TRBD2 (6 bases). The germline gives CDR1 SGHRS, CDR2 YFSETQ. This CDR3 spans 15 amino acids. Between the trimmed V and J ends, which lost 4 bases and 2 bases, there was a span of 15 bases. CDR3 sequence reads: CASSPWGLGQETQYF. CDR3 DNA: TGCGCCAGCAGCCCATGGGGACTGGGGCAAGAGACCCAGTACTTC.

The sample holds many counts of this clonotype. V and J are TRBV6-1 and TRBJ2-1; D is undetermined. CDR3 length: 15 residues. Trimming pared 1 base from V and 5 bases from J, leaving 12 bases between. The germline CDR1 and CDR2 sequences are MNHNS and SASEGT. CDR3 loop: CASSEDVGSNNEQFF. DNA for the CDR3: TGTGCCAGCAGTGAAGATGTGGGGTCGAACAATGAGCAGTTCTTC.

This clonotype has at least ten counts. The genes are TRBV9 and TRBJ2-2; 9 bases are a match to TRBD1. Trimming cost V 3 bases and J 5 bases; bases outside gene matches: 5. The length of the CDR3 is 15 residues. Germline assignment: CDR1 SGDLS and CDR2 YYNGEE. The CDR3 DNA sequence: TGTGCCAGCAGCGCTCTAGGGACAGGGACCGGGGAGCTGTTTTTT. It translates to CASSALGTGTGELFF.